What follows are 8 T cell receptor beta chains derived from one specimen sequenced in a study of vaccination and CD4 T cells after COVID-19. Their target antigens are unknown. Once obtained from cultured CD4+ T cells, the DNA was sequenced using the Oncomine TCR Beta short-read assay. TCRdb called the PCR reads again in MiXCR, with one record for every CDR3 protein. The data hold under 20,000 distinct CDR3 sequences, with under 30% observed a single time. The treatment is: approximately nine-day PBMC culture with coronavirus spike peptide pools or control peptides (ViraFEST assay). The sequencing sample was made of cultured CD4+ T cells from blood. Source of these receptors: a human donor with COVID-19.

Only a few counts were recorded for this clonotype. The chain carries TRBV6-2 or TRBV6-3 and TRBJ2-2; D ambiguous. This CDR3 contains 13 residues. V shed 5 bases and J shed 7 bases, with 11 bases lying between them. CDR1 and CDR2 (germline): MNHEY, SVGEGT. CDR3 amino acids: CASSTRLVGELFF. As DNA, the CDR3 is TGTGCCAGCAGTACCCGACTGGTCGGGGAGCTGTTTTTT.

The table lists this clonotype with a few counts. This sequence joins TRBV6-1 and TRBJ2-6; D perhaps matches TRBD1 (6 bases). V lost 1 base and J 0 bases, leaving 16 bases between the germline ends. CDR1 is MNHNS, CDR2 SASEGT, per germline. The CDR3 sequence is 19 residues long. CDR3 loop: CASSEVGGSRGSGANVLTF. CDR3 sequence (DNA): TGTGCCAGCAGTGAAGTAGGGGGATCCAGGGGCTCTGGGGCCAACGTCCTGACTTTC.

This clonotype was seen once. The J gene is TRBJ1-2, the V gene TRBV12-5, with 7 bases fitting TRBD1. Germline-derived CDR1 and CDR2 are LGHNT and FRNRAP. Trimming took 5 bases from V and 4 from J; bases not matched to a gene: 7. CDR3 size: 14 residues. The CDR3, as DNA: TGTGCTAGTGGTGTAGGACAGGATATCTATGGCTACACCTTC. Encoded protein: CASGVGQDIYGYTF.

The chain couples TRBV6-5 to TRBJ2-1, with D perhaps TRBD1 (6 bases). V was pared by 4 bases and J by 4 bases, with 17 bases between. Looked up from germline, CDR1 is MNHEY and CDR2 is SVGAGI. This CDR3 spans 16 amino acids. The CDR3 bases are TGTGCCAGCAGTTTGGGACAAACAATCCTTTACAATGAGCAGTTCTTC. Residues: CASSLGQTILYNEQFF.

The CDR3 reads CASQLAALSYEQYF. The CDR3 nucleotides are TGTGCCAGCCAACTAGCGGCCCTTTCCTACGAGCAGTACTTC. The chain employs TRBV6-1 and TRBJ2-7; TRBD2 agrees at 8 bases. Germline-derived CDR1 and CDR2 are MNHNS and SASEGT. This CDR3 contains 14 residues. The V segment lost 8 bases and the J segment 1 base; nucleotides outside the gene matches: 7.

This sequence joins TRBV12-3 or TRBV12-4 and TRBJ1-1; 9 bases are a match to TRBD1. There are 17 residues in the CDR3. Trimming at V came to 6 bases and at J to 4 bases, leaving 15 bases not matched to a gene. CDR3 sequence reads: CASSTDRQGGLVTEAFF. The CDR3 DNA sequence: TGTGCCAGCAGCACCGACCGACAGGGGGGATTGGTCACTGAAGCTTTCTTT.

This clonotype was observed a few times. V and J are TRBV19 and TRBJ1-1, with D unclear. The germline V and J ends were trimmed by 11 bases and 0 bases, with 16 bases remaining between them. CDR3 size: 14 residues. CDR1 is LNHDA, CDR2 SQIVND, per germline (reference sequence). CDR3 sequence: CAVAYGGMNTEAFF. CDR3 coding DNA: TGTGCCGTAGCCTACGGCGGAATGAACACTGAAGCTTTCTTT.

The table lists this clonotype with a count of one. Likely a read error: the CDR3 ends without its conserved phenylalanine or tryptophan. The CDR3 here is CASSLVGTDVYGYTL. Written as DNA, the CDR3 is TGTGCCAGCAGCTTAGTTGGGACAGACGTATATGGCTACACCTTA. The V and J genes are TRBV7-2 and TRBJ1-2; 7 nucleotides align to TRBD1. CDR3 size: 15 residues. Germline CDR1 SGHTA, CDR2 FQGNSA. V shed 1 base, J shed 5 bases, and the junction held 7 bases outside the gene matches.